The 9 T cell receptor beta chains listed next were all sequenced from one sample in a study of T cells after yellow fever vaccination. TCRdb processed the 5' RACE reads anew with MiXCR; each CDR3 protein has one entry. The top ten clones hold 20% to 30% of a sample with around 310,000 distinct CDR3 sequences, around 4% of them seen once. The sequences come from PBMCs, collected on the day of the yellow fever booster vaccination. These receptors were obtained from a man aged 18 to 29 who received the YFV17D yellow fever vaccine.

The chain joins TRBV4-1 to TRBJ2-4, with D perhaps TRBD2 (6 bases). V gave up 6 bases and J gave up 3 bases, with 18 bases separating them. There are 16 residues in the CDR3. Germline V gene data show CDR1 as MGHRA and CDR2 as YSYEKL. CDR3 nucleotide sequence: TGCGCCAGCAGTCCCCTAGAAAGGGGAGGCAAAAACATTCAGTACTTC. Translating it yields CASSPLERGGKNIQYF.

Many counts were recorded for this clonotype. This chain connects TRBV27 to TRBJ2-7; no reliable D call. In germline, CDR1 is MNHEY, CDR2 SMNVEV (reference sequence). V was pared by 0 bases and J by 1 base, with 10 bases between. The CDR3 spans 15 residues. This CDR3 is CASSLSGTHSYEQYF. CDR3 bases: TGTGCCAGCAGTTTATCGGGAACACATTCCTACGAGCAGTACTTC.

The genes are TRBV6-2 or TRBV6-3 and TRBJ1-4; D is uncertain. Trimming left V 7 bases short and J 5 bases short, with 14 bases between. The CDR3 runs 14 residues. Looked up from germline, CDR1 is MNHEY and CDR2 is SVGEGT. This chain's CDR3 is CASILDGSNEKLFF. The CDR3 DNA reads as TGTGCCAGCATTCTGGACGGCTCGAATGAAAAACTGTTTTTT.

The rearrangement links TRBV7-2 to TRBJ2-1; D ambiguous. This CDR3 spans 15 amino acids. Germline V gene data show CDR1 as SGHTA and CDR2 as FQGNSA. Trimming shortened V by 1 base and J by 2 bases, and 9 bases separated the two germline ends. The DNA for the CDR3 is TGTGCCAGCAGCTTAGGGGCATACACCTACAATGAGCAGTTCTTC. It is translated as CASSLGAYTYNEQFF. Complete variable domain (other parts from reference TRBV7-2 and TRBJ2-1): GAGVSQSPSNKVTEKGKDVELRCDPISGHTALYWYRQSLGQGLEFLIYFQGNSAPDKSGLPSDRFSAERTGGSVSTLTIQRTQQEDSAVYLCASSLGAYTYNEQFFGPGTRLTVL.

This clonotype was seen repeatedly, ten times or more. V and J are TRBV3-1 and TRBJ1-2, with D possibly TRBD1 on 5 matching bases. The CDR3 is 14 amino acids. V was clipped by 0 bases and J by 2 bases, with 7 bases between them. CDR1 LGHDT and CDR2 YNNKEL come from the germline V gene (reference sequence). The CDR3 spells CASSQDAGNYGYTF. CDR3 DNA sequence: TGTGCCAGCAGCCAAGATGCAGGGAACTATGGCTACACCTTC. The full variable domain, completed using reference TRBV3-1 and TRBJ1-2, is DTAVSQTPKYLVTQMGNDKSIKCEQNLGHDTMYWYKQDSKKFLKIMFSYNNKELIINETVPNRFSPKSPDKAHLNLHINSLELGDSAVYFCASSQDAGNYGYTFGSGTRLTVV.

The chain employs TRBV12-3 or TRBV12-4 and TRBJ1-4; D is possibly TRBD1 (5 bases). The CDR3 length is 15 residues. V lost 6 bases and J lost 2, with 13 bases in between. CDR3 in amino acids: CASSVTGGTNEKLFF. The DNA for the CDR3 is TGTGCCAGCAGCGTTACGGGGGGGACTAATGAAAAACTGTTTTTT.

Ten or more counts support this clonotype. The V call is TRBV6-5, the J call TRBJ1-1; D remains ambiguous. Trimming left V 0 bases short and J 1 base short, with 9 bases between. CDR1 MNHEY and CDR2 SVGAGI come from the germline V gene. The CDR3 consists of 15 residues. The CDR3 spells CASSYSVGPNTEAFF. The CDR3 coding sequence is TGTGCCAGCAGTTACTCGGTGGGTCCGAACACTGAAGCTTTCTTT.

V usage is TRBV24-1 and J usage is TRBJ2-1, with 11 bases fitting TRBD2. Germline CDR1 KGHDR, CDR2 SFDVKD. Trimming removed 7 bases from V and 7 bases from J; junction bases left unmatched: 8. CDR3 length: 15 residues. The CDR3 sequence: CATSSSGGAGNEQFF. The DNA of the CDR3 is TGTGCCACCAGCAGTAGCGGGGGGGCCGGAAATGAGCAGTTCTTC.

This clonotype was found many times. This chain connects TRBV6-2 or TRBV6-3 to TRBJ1-1; D is unclear. V lost 3 bases, J lost 0 bases, and 5 bases lay in between. The CDR3 length is 13 residues. Germline values: CDR1 MNHEY, CDR2 SVGEGT. As DNA, the CDR3 is TGTGCCAGCAGTTATATCCTGAACACTGAAGCTTTCTTT. It codes for CASSYILNTEAFF.